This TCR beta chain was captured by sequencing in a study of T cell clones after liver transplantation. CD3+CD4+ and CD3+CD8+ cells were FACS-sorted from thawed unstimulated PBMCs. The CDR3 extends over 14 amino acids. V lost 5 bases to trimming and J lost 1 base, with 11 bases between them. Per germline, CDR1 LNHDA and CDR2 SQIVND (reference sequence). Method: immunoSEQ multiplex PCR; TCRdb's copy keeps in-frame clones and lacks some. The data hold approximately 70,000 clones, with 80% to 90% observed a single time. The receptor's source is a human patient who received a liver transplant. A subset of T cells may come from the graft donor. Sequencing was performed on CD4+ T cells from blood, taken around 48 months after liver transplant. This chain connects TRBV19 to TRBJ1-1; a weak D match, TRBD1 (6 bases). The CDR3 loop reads CASSAPGQNTEAFF. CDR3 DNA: TGTGCCAGTAGTGCGCCGGGACAGAACACTGAAGCTTTCTTT.